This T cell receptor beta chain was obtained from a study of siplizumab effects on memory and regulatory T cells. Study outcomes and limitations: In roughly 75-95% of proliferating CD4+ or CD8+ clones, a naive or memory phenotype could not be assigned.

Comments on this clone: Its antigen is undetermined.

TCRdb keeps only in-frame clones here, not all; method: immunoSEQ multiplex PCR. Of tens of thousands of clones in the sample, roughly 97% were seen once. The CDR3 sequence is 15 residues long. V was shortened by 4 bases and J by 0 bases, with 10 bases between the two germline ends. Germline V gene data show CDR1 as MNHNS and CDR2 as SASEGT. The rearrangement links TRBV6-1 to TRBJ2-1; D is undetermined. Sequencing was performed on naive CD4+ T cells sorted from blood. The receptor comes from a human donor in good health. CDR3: CASSGVRSSYNEQFF. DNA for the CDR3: TGTGCCAGCAGTGGGGTCAGAAGCTCCTACAATGAGCAGTTCTTC.